The text below deals with one TCR beta chain. Its antigen is undetermined. These data come from a study of cytomegalovirus exposure and HLA in healthy donors. Study-level information: Researchers previously reported finding 90 million to 130 million unique TCR beta sequences from about 170 million T cells. Points from the study as a whole: Across donors, sequencing depth was assumed by presence/absence analyses to be roughly uniform. The CMV antigen specificity of a few CMV-associated chains was confirmed through in vitro analysis.

Use of 60 Vbeta and 13 Jbeta primers characterized the PCR. The protocol was immunoSEQ multiplex PCR, while the TCRdb copy is restricted to in-frame clones and leaves out a portion. The table has some 200,000 clones, about 90% seen once. The junction had 7 bases not matched to a gene; V was cut back by 3 bases and J by 3 bases. The V gene's germline CDR1 is KGHSH and CDR2 LQKENI. The CDR3 is 16 residues long. The chain has TRBV18 and TRBJ1-5, with TRBD1 matching 8 bases. This sequence originates from a girl under three years old in good health and CMV-seronegative. The source material was PBMCs. Here the CDR3 reads CASSPGQGAYNQPQHF. Here the CDR3 DNA reads TGTGCCAGCTCACCTGGGCAGGGGGCCTACAATCAGCCCCAGCATTTT.